The source of this TCR beta chain is a study of blood T cell repertoires in COVID-19. About the research overall: Some COVID-19 samples were acute and others convalescent; all came from the United States, Italy and Spain.

Seattle-derived patients entered the study during active infection and were followed longitudinally. Sequenced by immunoSEQ multiplex PCR; TCRdb stores in-frame clones only, minus some. The sample carries around 130,000 clones, roughly 84% recorded once. V was clipped by 3 bases and J by 5 bases, with 10 bases between them. The germline V gene has CDR1 GTSNPN and CDR2 SVGIG (reference sequence). The CDR3 loop spans 12 amino acids. The sequenced sample consisted of peripheral blood. The chain joins TRBV30 to TRBJ1-1; no clear D. The TCR sequence derives from a man between 25 and 39 years old with COVID-19, enrolled during active disease. CDR3 nucleotide sequence: TGTGCCTGGAGAGGCGGTGGGACTGAAGCTTTCTTT. Translation: CAWRGGGTEAFF.